This T cell receptor beta chain appears in the sequencing data of a study of T cell clonality in common variable immunodeficiency. Study outcomes and limitations: Reportedly, TCR beta sequences from common variable immunodeficiency showed fewer deletions and N-nucleotide insertions.

Data came from immunoSEQ multiplex PCR; TCRdb stores just in-frame clones and leaves some out. The record shows fewer than 30,000 clones for this sample, with no singletons present. Of note for this clone: Its specificity is unknown. The CDR3 is cut off 3 residues early in the read; its end comes from the germline J gene.

This CDR3 region has 13 residues. Germline CDR1 reads SEHNR; CDR2 reads FQNEAQ (reference sequence). Trimming cost V 2 bases and J 5 bases, with 9 bases left between them. The sequenced sample consisted of peripheral blood mononuclear cells. This clonotype was obtained from a human donor with common variable immunodeficiency. This chain uses TRBV7-9 with TRBJ1-1; D is unresolved. CDR3 sequence: CASSLTGWTEAFF. The CDR3 DNA, read in part, is TGTGCCAGCAGCTTAACGGGTTGGACTGAA.